This TCR beta chain was sequenced for a study of blood T cell repertoires in COVID-19 (TCRdb year 2020). In terms of the full investigation: The collaborator samples originated in the United States, Italy and Spain and spanned the acute and convalescent phases of COVID-19. The prospective study material was composed of cDNA or gDNA derived from T cells, B-cell-depleted T cells, or PBMCs. Subjects who had been exposed to COVID-19, were actively infected with it, or had recovered from it provided the deeply sampled blood TCRbeta repertoires that made up the dataset. The repertoires were made available in a free public database intended to serve as a resource for research on the immune response to SARS-CoV-2. Samples were obtained from the ongoing ImmuneRACE study (first 160 participants) and from over a thousand subjects provided by 6 global collaborators. Nearly every sample came with metadata listing a de-identified subject ID, COVID-19 status, age in years and sex. Where available, HLA class I and class II types were obtained from metadata supplied by the sample provider rather than from assay-based typing.

Samples from volunteer blood donors who had recovered from COVID-19 were contributed by a second Seattle source. The collaborating institutions used their own protocols to collect whole blood in K2EDTA tubes. For TCRbeta analysis, collaborators shipped samples in one of three forms: frozen whole blood, isolated PBMCs, or DNA extracted from either of those sample types. Notes on this clone: Which antigen it targets is not known. No clone much larger than this one lies a single base away; base qualities are absent.

TCRbeta CDR3 regions were amplified from genomic DNA using the immunoSEQ Assay, a bias-controlled multiplex PCR. As for how the authors treated the data: The number of nucleated cells in each sample was estimated by amplification of reference gene primers within the assay. To quantify the absolute abundance of each unique TCRbeta CDR3 rearrangement, sequence reads were collapsed and filtered. For each sample, productive Simpson clonality was calculated as the square root of Simpson's diversity index across productive rearrangements. TCRdb provides this immuneACCESS table in a form limited to in-frame rearrangements. Some clones are lacking; in checked studies, under half of them reflect an unresolved V gene, and why the rest are absent is not known. The DNA was the basis for D and trimming; V, J and clone size are from that table. The sample has 200,000 to 300,000 clones on record, roughly 87% of them singletons. Of the sample, more than 6% is held by the ten largest clones.

Its CDR3 holds 14 amino acids, cysteine through phenylalanine. The DNA shown is the 42-base CDR3, in frame from base 1. The junction carries 8 bases between V and J, which are trimmed by 5 bases and 3 bases respectively. The germline V gene yields MNHEY for CDR1 and SVGEGT for CDR2. Results the study describes overall, beyond this receptor: The amount of clinical and demographic metadata varied by source and participant and was provided uncurated.

Sequenced: peripheral blood. Recombination linked TRBV6-2 or TRBV6-3 to TRBJ1-6; TRBD1 is a weak D gene call, 6 bases matching. The origin of this receptor is a man in his fifties or sixties who had recovered from COVID-19. The nucleotides are TGTGCCAGCAGTCAGGACAGCTATAATTCACCCCTCCACTTT. It encodes CASSQDSYNSPLHF.